A selection of T cell receptor beta chains follows, all from one sample in a study of T cell changes during pregnancy in multiple sclerosis. TCRdb keeps only in-frame clones here, not all; method: immunoSEQ multiplex PCR. The data hold tens of thousands of clones, with 85% to 95% observed a single time. Sequenced material: CD4+ T cells from peripheral blood mononuclear cells, taken after pregnancy. The receptors originated from a female donor in good health, enrolled as a control in a pregnancy study. The CDR3 runs from the conserved cysteine through the conserved F or W. Each record gives: clone size, V gene, D gene, J gene, CDR3 protein, CDR3 DNA. D genes are given only for firm matches. Size values are once, few and many counts, or a class for expanded clones, and some rows have none.

clone_size: .
v_call: TRBV30
d_call: .
j_call: TRBJ1-1
cdr3_aa: CAPKYPPHREVPNSEAFF
cdr3_nt: TGTGCCCCAAAATACCCCCCCCATAGGGAGGTTCCAAACTCTGAAGCTTTCTTT

clone_size: .
v_call: TRBV25-1
d_call: .
j_call: TRBJ1-4
cdr3_aa: CASSEIRPGSNEKLFF
cdr3_nt: TGTGCCAGCAGTGAAATAAGGCCAGGGTCTAATGAAAAACTGTTTTTT

clone_size: .
v_call: TRBV29-1
d_call: TRBD1
j_call: TRBJ1-2
cdr3_aa: CSAPETGSFDYGYTF
cdr3_nt: TGCAGCGCCCCCGAGACAGGGTCTTTCGACTATGGCTACACCTTC

clone_size: .
v_call: TRBV5-1
d_call: TRBD1
j_call: TRBJ1-2
cdr3_aa: CASSLQPGQGNYGYTF
cdr3_nt: TGCGCCAGCAGCTTGCAACCGGGACAGGGCAACTATGGCTACACCTTC

clone_size: .
v_call: TRBV27
d_call: .
j_call: TRBJ1-2
cdr3_aa: CASLDTNYGYTF
cdr3_nt: TGTGCCAGCCTGGACACTAACTATGGCTACACCTTC

clone_size: .
v_call: TRBV19
d_call: TRBD1
j_call: TRBJ1-4
cdr3_aa: CASSYRDRGPTSQLFF
cdr3_nt: TGTGCCAGTAGTTACCGGGACAGGGGGCCGACTTCTCAACTGTTTTTT

clone_size: .
v_call: TRBV6-1
d_call: .
j_call: TRBJ2-3
cdr3_aa: CASERDTQYF
cdr3_nt: TGTGCCAGCGAGAGGGATACGCAGTATTTT

clone_size: .
v_call: TRBV7-9
d_call: TRBD2
j_call: TRBJ2-5
cdr3_aa: CASSLVAAGGGGETQYF
cdr3_nt: TGTGCCAGCAGCTTAGTGGCAGCGGGGGGCGGAGGGGAGACCCAGTACTTC

clone_size: once
v_call: TRBV27
d_call: .
j_call: TRBJ2-3
cdr3_aa: CASSSAKQGSTDTQYF
cdr3_nt: TGTGCCAGCAGTTCCGCTAAGCAGGGGAGCACAGATACGCAGTATTTT

clone_size: .
v_call: TRBV18
d_call: .
j_call: TRBJ2-5
cdr3_aa: CASSPRQLRETQYF
cdr3_nt: TGTGCCAGCTCACCGAGACAGTTAAGGGAGACCCAGTACTTC

clone_size: once
v_call: TRBV19
d_call: .
j_call: TRBJ1-1
cdr3_aa: CASSMGPGRNTEAFF
cdr3_nt: TGTGCCAGTAGTATGGGTCCAGGGCGAAACACTGAAGCTTTCTTT

clone_size: .
v_call: TRBV6-6
d_call: .
j_call: TRBJ1-3
cdr3_aa: CASSYSPDHSGNTIYF
cdr3_nt: TGTGCCAGCAGTTACTCCCCAGATCACTCTGGAAACACCATATATTTT

clone_size: .
v_call: TRBV6-1
d_call: TRBD2
j_call: TRBJ2-7
cdr3_aa: CASSALLAGPFEQYF
cdr3_nt: TGTGCCAGCAGTGCCCTCCTAGCGGGGCCTTTCGAGCAGTACTTC

clone_size: .
v_call: TRBV28
d_call: .
j_call: TRBJ2-1
cdr3_aa: CASIHDSGAYNEQFF
cdr3_nt: TGTGCCAGCATCCATGACAGTGGCGCATACAATGAGCAGTTCTTC

clone_size: .
v_call: TRBV29-1
d_call: .
j_call: TRBJ1-1
cdr3_aa: CSVQTGNTEAFF
cdr3_nt: TGCAGCGTCCAAACAGGGAACACTGAAGCTTTCTTT

clone_size: .
v_call: TRBV5-1
d_call: TRBD1
j_call: TRBJ2-2
cdr3_aa: CASSIEIYRDREAGELFF
cdr3_nt: TGCGCCAGCAGCATCGAAATATACCGGGACAGGGAGGCCGGGGAGCTGTTTTTT

clone_size: .
v_call: TRBV9
d_call: .
j_call: TRBJ1-1
cdr3_aa: CASSVAGTLNTEAFF
cdr3_nt: TGTGCCAGCAGCGTAGCAGGGACTCTGAACACTGAAGCTTTCTTT

clone_size: .
v_call: TRBV15
d_call: .
j_call: TRBJ1-5
cdr3_aa: CATSRQGVRQPQHF
cdr3_nt: TGTGCCACCAGCAGACAAGGGGTACGTCAGCCCCAGCATTTT

clone_size: .
v_call: TRBV5-1
d_call: TRBD1
j_call: TRBJ1-2
cdr3_aa: CASTNPTGSDYGYTF
cdr3_nt: TGCGCCAGCACAAACCCGACAGGGAGTGACTATGGCTACACCTTC

clone_size: once
v_call: TRBV30
d_call: .
j_call: TRBJ1-5
cdr3_aa: CAWSPPGGYSNQPQHF
cdr3_nt: TGTGCCTGGAGTCCCCCGGGGGGATATAGCAATCAGCCCCAGCATTTT

clone_size: .
v_call: TRBV27
d_call: .
j_call: TRBJ2-7
cdr3_aa: CASSGQTYEQYF
cdr3_nt: TGTGCCAGCAGTGGGCAAACCTACGAGCAGTACTTC

clone_size: .
v_call: TRBV7-9
d_call: .
j_call: TRBJ1-2
cdr3_aa: CASSLAGVDYGYTF
cdr3_nt: TGTGCCAGCAGCTTAGCAGGGGTGGACTATGGCTACACCTTC

clone_size: .
v_call: TRBV19
d_call: .
j_call: TRBJ1-2
cdr3_aa: CASSPTQGYGYTF
cdr3_nt: TGTGCCAGTAGCCCCACGCAGGGGTATGGCTACACCTTC

clone_size: .
v_call: TRBV10-3
d_call: .
j_call: TRBJ1-2
cdr3_aa: CAISEISSGYTF
cdr3_nt: TGTGCCATCAGTGAAATTTCTAGCGGCTACACCTTC

clone_size: .
v_call: TRBV2
d_call: .
j_call: TRBJ2-2
cdr3_aa: CASSEAQPVGELFF
cdr3_nt: TGTGCCAGCAGTGAGGCCCAACCTGTAGGGGAGCTGTTTTTT

clone_size: .
v_call: TRBV6-5
d_call: .
j_call: TRBJ2-7
cdr3_aa: CASSYRSAGNQGRQYF
cdr3_nt: TGTGCCAGCAGTTACCGATCTGCAGGAAACCAAGGCAGGCAGTACTTC

clone_size: medium-sized
v_call: TRBV27
d_call: .
j_call: TRBJ1-1
cdr3_aa: CASSSSLNTEAFF
cdr3_nt: TGTGCCAGCAGTTCTTCCCTGAACACTGAAGCTTTCTTT

clone_size: .
v_call: TRBV10-3
d_call: .
j_call: TRBJ2-7
cdr3_aa: CAISQAYEQYF
cdr3_nt: TGTGCCATCAGCCAGGCCTACGAGCAGTACTTC

clone_size: .
v_call: TRBV12-5
d_call: TRBD2
j_call: TRBJ2-1
cdr3_aa: CASGAGLLYNEQFF
cdr3_nt: TGTGCTAGTGGCGCGGGACTACTTTACAATGAGCAGTTCTTC

clone_size: .
v_call: TRBV6-6
d_call: TRBD2
j_call: TRBJ2-7
cdr3_aa: CASSRLAGNSYEQYF
cdr3_nt: TGTGCCAGCAGTCGACTAGCGGGTAATTCCTACGAGCAGTACTTC

clone_size: few
v_call: TRBV7-9
d_call: TRBD2
j_call: TRBJ2-1
cdr3_aa: CASSPRLAGGRRNEQFF
cdr3_nt: TGTGCCAGCAGCCCCCGACTAGCGGGGGGGCGTCGGAATGAGCAGTTCTTC